One TCR beta chain is described in this entry. A much larger clone lies one base from this, so it may be a read error. Amplification of TCR beta CDR3 regions was performed using RNA transcripts as template. The study used the HTBI primer set for a first-round RT-PCR of the TCR CDR3. TCRdb fed the multiplex PCR reads into MiXCR, producing one record per CDR3 protein. This table holds 700,000 or so distinct CDR3 sequences, less than 20% found once. This specimen belongs to a study of T cells in Graves' hyperthyroidism and ophthalmopathy. Material: blood. This receptor was identified in a man aged 18 to 35 with Graves' hyperthyroidism.

The CDR3 here is CAGRAGLAGGYNEQFF. The CDR3 DNA reads TGTGCCGGCAGGGCCGGACTAGCGGGAGGATACAATGAGCAGTTCTTC. The chain uses TRBV6-8 and TRBJ2-1, with 14 bases identical to TRBD2. This CDR3 spans 16 amino acids. Per the germline V gene, CDR1 is MNHGY and CDR2 is SAAAGT.